These T cell receptor beta chains were read from a single sample in a study of Ad26.COV2.S vaccination and SARS-CoV-2 variants. Using immunoSEQ multiplex PCR, the repertoire was profiled, and TCRdb retains in-frame clones only, with some absent. The sample consists of around 300,000 clones, approximately 90% of them appearing once. The input for sequencing was peripheral blood, taken in a trial of Ad26.COV2.S vaccine versus placebo. These receptors were obtained from a person between 18 and 60 years old who received the Ad26.COV2.S COVID-19 vaccine or a placebo. CDR3s include the opening cysteine and the closing phenylalanine or tryptophan. D genes are given only for firm matches. Clone sizes are given selectively: once, few, many, or a class where the clone is expanded.

CDR3aa,CDR3nt,d_gene,abundance,v_gene,j_gene
CSVEAAAEAFF,TGCAGCGTTGAAGCTGCGGCTGAAGCTTTCTTT,.,few,TRBV29-1,TRBJ1-1
CASSLVVGAKNIQYF,TGTGCCAGCAGCTTAGTTGTTGGAGCCAAAAACATTCAGTACTTC,.,.,TRBV11-2,TRBJ2-4
CASSPTSGAYEQYF,TGTGCCAGCTCACCAACATCGGGGGCTTACGAGCAGTACTTC,.,.,TRBV18,TRBJ2-7
CASSSTGDGVFF,TGTGCCAGCAGCTCAACAGGGGACGGGGTTTTCTTT,TRBD1,.,TRBV7-9,TRBJ1-1
CASSDLAALNEQFF,TGTGCCAGCAGTGATCTAGCGGCGCTCAATGAGCAGTTCTTC,TRBD2,.,TRBV6-1,TRBJ2-1
CASSNRATNEKLFF,TGTGCCAGCAGCAACCGGGCCACGAATGAAAAACTGTTTTTT,.,.,TRBV5-5,TRBJ1-4
CASSLGGGGAYEQYF,TGTGCCAGCAGCTTGGGGGGAGGGGGAGCCTACGAGCAGTACTTC,.,once,TRBV5-4,TRBJ2-7
CASSPYRASNQPQHF,TGTGCCAGCTCACCCTACAGGGCGAGCAATCAGCCCCAGCATTTT,.,.,TRBV18,TRBJ1-5
CASSSILYTNTGELFF,TGTGCCAGCAGCTCCATCCTCTACACGAACACCGGGGAGCTGTTTTTT,.,.,TRBV11-1,TRBJ2-2
CASSSTGHLNQPQHF,TGTGCCAGTAGTAGCACAGGGCACCTTAATCAGCCCCAGCATTTT,.,.,TRBV19,TRBJ1-5
CASSRATGHHNEQFF,TGTGCCAGCAGCCGAGCCACCGGCCACCACAATGAGCAGTTCTTC,.,.,TRBV7-8,TRBJ2-1
CASSPLLAAGTDTQYF,TGTGCCAGTAGTCCCCTACTAGCAGCGGGCACAGATACGCAGTATTTT,.,.,TRBV19,TRBJ2-3
CASSRDRANTEAFF,TGTGCCAGCAGCCGGGACAGAGCGAACACTGAAGCTTTCTTT,TRBD1,.,TRBV3-1/TRBV3-2,TRBJ1-1
CASSPGLASYNEQFF,TGCGCCAGCAGCCCTGGACTAGCATCCTACAATGAGCAGTTCTTC,TRBD2,.,TRBV5-1,TRBJ2-1
CASSQEDSGGFQETQYF,TGTGCCAGCAGCCAAGAGGATAGCGGGGGTTTCCAAGAGACCCAGTACTTC,TRBD2,.,TRBV3-1/TRBV3-2,TRBJ2-5
CASSLTDTDTQYF,TGTGCCAGCAGCTTGACAGACACAGATACGCAGTATTTT,.,.,TRBV7-9,TRBJ2-3
CASSRDGGSYEQYF,TGCGCCAGCAGCCGGGACGGAGGATCCTACGAGCAGTACTTC,.,once,TRBV5-1,TRBJ2-7
CASSQEGTGVEQYF,TGTGCCAGCAGCCAAGAAGGGACAGGGGTCGAGCAGTACTTC,TRBD1,.,TRBV3-1/TRBV3-2,TRBJ2-7
CASSQGLAGIIFTDTQYF,TGCGCCAGCAGCCAAGGACTAGCGGGAATCATTTTCACAGATACGCAGTATTTT,TRBD2,.,TRBV4-1,TRBJ2-3
CASSIGLAGGIYEQYF,TGCGCCAGCAGCATCGGACTAGCGGGAGGGATTTACGAGCAGTACTTC,TRBD2,.,TRBV5-1,TRBJ2-7
CAPGGDRAQETQYF,TGTGCCCCAGGGGGGGACAGGGCTCAAGAGACCCAGTACTTC,TRBD1,.,TRBV5-8,TRBJ2-5
CASSVLAGTEAFF,TGTGCCAGCAGTGTGCTGGCGGGCACTGAAGCTTTCTTT,.,.,TRBV2,TRBJ1-1
CASSVPSQHNEQFF,TGCGCCAGCAGTGTCCCTAGTCAGCACAATGAGCAGTTCTTC,.,.,TRBV5-1,TRBJ2-1
CASSLTGSQETQYF,TGTGCCAGCAGCTTAACCGGGTCACAAGAGACCCAGTACTTC,.,.,TRBV11-2,TRBJ2-5
CASSKGARGPQHF,TGTGCCAGCAGTAAAGGGGCGCGCGGGCCCCAGCATTTT,.,.,TRBV27,TRBJ1-5
CASSRTGNSPLHF,TGTGCCAGCAGCCGGACCGGAAATTCACCCCTCCACTTT,.,.,TRBV25-1,TRBJ1-6
CASSLDPEGRQPQHF,TGTGCCAGCAGCTTAGATCCGGAGGGGAGACAGCCCCAGCATTTT,.,.,TRBV7-2,TRBJ1-5
CASSEWTGGTGELFF,TGTGCCAGCAGTGAATGGACAGGGGGTACCGGGGAGCTGTTTTTT,TRBD1,.,TRBV25-1,TRBJ2-2
CASSEGYRTNTEAFF,TGTGCCAGCAGCGAGGGGTACAGGACGAACACTGAAGCTTTCTTT,.,.,TRBV9,TRBJ1-1
CASGLVLSNEQFF,TGTGCTAGTGGTTTGGTACTTAGCAATGAGCAGTTCTTC,.,.,TRBV12-5,TRBJ2-1
CASSEQQGNTEAFF,TGTGCCAGCAGTGAGCAACAGGGGAACACTGAAGCTTTCTTT,.,.,TRBV6-1,TRBJ1-1
CASSVEYRGAEETQYF,TGTGCCAGTAGTGTAGAGTACAGGGGAGCAGAAGAGACCCAGTACTTC,TRBD1,.,TRBV19,TRBJ2-5
CASSLQPGEKLFF,TGCGCCAGCAGCTTGCAACCGGGGGAAAAACTGTTTTTT,.,.,TRBV5-1,TRBJ1-4